The 17 T cell receptor beta chains below come from one sample, sequenced in a study of T cells in Graves' hyperthyroidism and ophthalmopathy. RNA transcripts gave rise to amplified TCR beta CDR3 regions. The study used the HTBI primer set for a first-round RT-PCR of the TCR CDR3. One entry per CDR3 protein, called by TCRdb with MiXCR from the multiplex PCR reads. This repertoire shows about 560,000 distinct CDR3 sequences, more than 15% found once; its top ten account for about 7%. Material: blood. The receptors derive from a woman in her twenties or thirties with Graves' hyperthyroidism.

This clonotype was counted at least ten times. This rearrangement joins TRBV27 to TRBJ2-7, with 11 bases matching TRBD2. With V trimmed by 3 bases and J by 6 bases, 4 bases remained unmatched. This CDR3 is built from 14 residues. Germline V lookup: CDR1 MNHEY, CDR2 SMNVEV (reference sequence). The CDR3 loop reads CASSFSGRVSEQYF. DNA of the CDR3: TGTGCCAGCAGTTTTAGCGGGAGGGTCAGCGAGCAGTACTTC.

This clonotype was observed many times. V is TRBV3-1 and J is TRBJ2-2; 12 bases line up with TRBD2. Germline-derived CDR1 and CDR2 are LGHDT and YNNKEL (reference sequence). The ends lost 0 bases at V and 9 bases at J; junction bases unmatched: 8. The CDR3 has 17 amino acids. CDR3 nucleotides: TGTGCCAGCAGCCAAGATAGACTAGCGGGAGAGTCCAGGGAGCTGTTTTTT. It translates to CASSQDRLAGESRELFF.

This clonotype came up many times. The chain recombines TRBV18 with TRBJ2-7; 10 bases are a match to TRBD2. The CDR3 has 15 residues. The V segment lost 4 bases and the J segment 5 bases; nucleotides outside the gene matches: 8. CDR1 KGHSH and CDR2 LQKENI come from the germline V gene. The CDR3 is CASSLVLAGEHEQYF. The CDR3 nucleotides are TGTGCCAGCTCACTCGTTCTAGCGGGAGAACACGAGCAGTACTTC.

Regarding this clonotype: A single base separates this from a much larger clone, so it may be a read error. CDR3 residues: CACSPSGVEQFF. The CDR3 DNA reads TGTGCCTGCAGCCCGTCGGGAGTGGAGCAGTTCTTC. The chain has TRBV3-1 and TRBJ2-1; the D gene is possibly TRBD2 (6 bases). There are 12 residues in the CDR3. Germline CDR1 is LGHDT and CDR2 is YNNKEL (reference sequence).

Ten or more counts support this clonotype. The J gene is TRBJ2-1, the V gene TRBV20-1; 8 bases map to TRBD2. The V segment lost 6 bases and the J segment 8 bases; nucleotides outside the gene matches: 15. CDR1 is DFQATT and CDR2 is SNEGSKA in the germline V gene (reference sequence). The CDR3 has 15 residues. For the CDR3, the DNA is TGCAGTGCAACTGCCTTGGGGACTAGTTCCGATGAGCAGTTCTTC. Translation gives CSATALGTSSDEQFF.

This clonotype was observed at least ten times. The chain couples TRBV2 to TRBJ2-7, with TRBD1 matching over 9 bases. CDR1 is SNHLY and CDR2 is FYNNEI in the germline V gene. CDR3 length: 14 residues. V lost 6 bases, J lost 3 bases, and 6 bases stayed unmatched. The CDR3 region is CASSLGQGIYEQYF. CDR3 in DNA: TGTGCCAGCAGCCTGGGACAGGGTATCTACGAGCAGTACTTC.

This clonotype was recorded at least ten times. This rearrangement joins TRBV7-9 to TRBJ2-3, with 10 nucleotides matching TRBD2. V lost 6 bases to trimming and J lost 3 bases; unmatched junction nucleotides: 3. The germline V gene has CDR1 SEHNR and CDR2 FQNEAQ (reference sequence). The CDR3 has 14 amino acids. This CDR3 reads CASSLLAGTDTQYF. The CDR3 nucleotides read TGTGCCAGCAGTTTACTAGCGGGAACAGATACGCAGTATTTT.

This clonotype occurred many times. The gene calls are TRBV28 and TRBJ2-7, with a possible D match to TRBD2 (6 bases). Germline assignment: CDR1 MDHEN and CDR2 SYDVKM. The V and J ends lost 6 bases and 3 bases respectively, with 18 bases between them. There are 15 residues in the CDR3. CDR3 region: CASSPLTDYNYEQYF. DNA for the CDR3: TGTGCCAGCAGCCCTCTGACGGACTACAACTACGAGCAGTACTTC.

As for this clonotype: A much larger clone differs from this one at a single base, so this may be a read error. V and J are TRBV6-4 and TRBJ2-1, with 10 bases aligning to TRBD2. V lost 5 bases, J lost 10 bases, and 20 bases stayed unmatched. CDR3 length: 18 amino acids. Germline loops: CDR1 MRHNA, CDR2 SNTAGT. The CDR3 DNA reads TGTGCCAGCAGTACGCCGGGACTAGCGTCATTTTTCATCGACGAGCAGTTCTTC. Protein product: CASSTPGLASFFIDEQFF.

This clonotype was observed a few times. One junction end disagrees with the germline gene, perhaps due to a read error. This chain joins TRBV2 and TRBJ2-7; D remains unclear. Germline V gene data show CDR1 as SNHLY and CDR2 as FYNNEI. CDR3 length: 16 amino acids. CDR3 sequence (DNA): TGTGCCAGCAGTGAAGTTCTGGTGGACCTCTCCTACGAGCGGTACTTC. Translation gives CASSEVLVDLSYERYF.

The chain recombines TRBV20-1 with TRBJ1-4, with unresolved D. V lost 0 bases and J lost 8, with 13 bases in between. CDR3 size: 14 residues. CDR1 and CDR2 from the germline V gene are DFQATT and SNEGSKA (reference sequence). The CDR3 nucleotides are TGCAGTGCTAGAGAGGGAGGGTTGGACGAAAAACTGTTTTTT. Amino acid sequence: CSAREGGLDEKLFF.

This clonotype was detected only a few times. This chain links TRBV7-8 with TRBJ1-5; maybe TRBD1 (5 bases). Trimming pared 4 bases from V and 0 bases from J, leaving 13 bases between. CDR3 length equals 16 residues. Germline CDR1 and CDR2: SGHVS and FQNEAQ. This CDR3 is CASSSGTVNSNQPQHF. CDR3 nucleotide sequence: TGTGCCAGCAGCTCCGGGACCGTGAATAGCAATCAGCCCCAGCATTTT.

There are many counts of this clonotype. The genes are TRBV2 and TRBJ2-3; no clear D. CDR1 is SNHLY and CDR2 is FYNNEI in the germline V gene. The CDR3 is made up of 12 amino acids. Between the trimmed V and J ends, which lost 4 bases and 6 bases, there was a span of 8 bases. For the CDR3, the DNA is TGTGCCAGCAGTGCGACCCGCGATACGCAGTATTTT. This translates into CASSATRDTQYF.

The chain employs TRBV27 and TRBJ2-7, with TRBD2 as a possible D gene (5 bases). The CDR3 extends over 12 amino acids. The germline V gene has CDR1 MNHEY and CDR2 SMNVEV (reference sequence). V was trimmed by 5 bases and J by 5 bases, leaving 10 bases between them. CDR3 sequence (DNA): TGTGCCAGCAGTGAAATGGGAGACGAGCAGTACTTC. Translation gives CASSEMGDEQYF.

This clonotype was observed many times. The chain joins TRBV27 to TRBJ2-1; D is possibly TRBD1 (6 bases). The CDR3 consists of 14 residues. Germline CDR1 reads MNHEY; CDR2 reads SMNVEV (reference sequence). Trimming removed 4 bases at V and 4 bases at J, with 11 bases between. The CDR3 protein is CASSSSGAYNEQFF. CDR3 coding DNA: TGTGCCAGCAGTTCCTCAGGGGCATACAATGAGCAGTTCTTC.

In the case of this clonotype: One base away lies a much larger clone, so this may be a sequencing read error. The chain combines TRBV18 with TRBJ2-7; D tentatively reads TRBD1 or TRBD2 (5 bases each). Per the germline V gene, CDR1 is KGHSH and CDR2 is LQKENI. CDR3 length: 13 amino acids. The V gene lost 1 base and the J gene lost 5 bases, with 9 bases spanning the gap. The CDR3 sequence is CASSPRGTHEQYF. Here the CDR3 DNA reads TGTGCCAGCTCACCACGAGGGACCCACGAGCAGTACTTC.

This clonotype has only a few counts. Compared with germline, one end of the junction differs, possibly owing to a read error. This sequence joins TRBV20-1 and TRBJ1-2; the D is unclear. Germline CDR1 DFQATT, CDR2 SNEGSKA (reference sequence). The CDR3 has 14 residues. CDR3 coding DNA: TGCAATGCTAGAGATCAGGCTGGTTTCTATGGCTACACCTTC. Encoded protein: CNARDQAGFYGYTF.